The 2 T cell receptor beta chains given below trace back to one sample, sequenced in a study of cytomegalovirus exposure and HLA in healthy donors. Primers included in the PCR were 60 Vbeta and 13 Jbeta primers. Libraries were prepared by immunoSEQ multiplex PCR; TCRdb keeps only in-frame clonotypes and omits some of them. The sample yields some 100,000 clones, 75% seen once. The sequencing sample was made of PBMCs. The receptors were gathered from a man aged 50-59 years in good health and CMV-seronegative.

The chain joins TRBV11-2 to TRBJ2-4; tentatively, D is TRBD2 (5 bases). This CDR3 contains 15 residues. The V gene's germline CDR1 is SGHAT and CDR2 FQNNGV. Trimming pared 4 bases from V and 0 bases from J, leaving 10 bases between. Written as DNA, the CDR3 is TGTGCCAGCAGCTCAATAGCGCTAGCCAAAAACATTCAGTACTTC. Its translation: CASSSIALAKNIQYF.

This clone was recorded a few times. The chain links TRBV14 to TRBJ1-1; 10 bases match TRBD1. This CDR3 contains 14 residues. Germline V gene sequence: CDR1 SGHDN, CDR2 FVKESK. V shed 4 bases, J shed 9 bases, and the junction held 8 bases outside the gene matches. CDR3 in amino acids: CASSPDRGSWKAFF. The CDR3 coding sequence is TGTGCCAGCAGCCCGGACAGGGGGTCTTGGAAAGCTTTCTTT.